Sequencing of this TCR beta chain was carried out in a study of T cell responses to AZD1222 COVID-19 vaccine. Whole-study results and caveats: After the peak T cell response, and only then, were repertoires sampled. Possibly, clonal diversity was underestimated; donors were largely white British and included more females.

Of note for this clone: Its antigen is not known.

Germline V gene data show CDR1 as KGHSH and CDR2 as LQKENI. CDR3 size: 11 residues. V was shortened by 4 bases and J by 4 bases, with 4 bases between the two germline ends. Pooled in the analysis were second doses at about 4 or about 12 weeks. Data came from immunoSEQ multiplex PCR; TCRdb stores just in-frame clones and leaves some out. The sample has about 150,000 clones, over 70% seen once; the top ten hold approximately 9.1%. Sequences were derived from peripheral blood, sampled 28 days after the second AZD1222 dose. This receptor was obtained from an adult who received the AZD1222 COVID-19 vaccine. This chain uses TRBV18 with TRBJ2-5, with D hard to call. As DNA, the CDR3 is TGTGCCAGCTCACAGGGAGAGACCCAGTACTTC. Its translation: CASSQGETQYF.